This T cell receptor beta chain derives from a study of shared clonotypes between healthy human individuals. After removal of 4 bases from V and 4 bases from J, the junction contained 4 bases not matched to a gene. This CDR3 is built from 13 residues. Germline V gene lookup returns CDR1 MNHEY and CDR2 SVGAGI. The method was immunoSEQ multiplex PCR; TCRdb's version includes in-frame clones alone and lacks a portion of them. This table holds about 1 million clones, around 76% found once. The rearrangement links TRBV6-5 to TRBJ2-7; 7 positions agree with TRBD1. The sequence was collected from a man between 18 and 35 years old in good health. Sequenced input: memory CD4+ T cells sorted from blood. Stated subset: CD45RA-negative fraction. The CDR3 DNA sequence: TGTGCCAGCAGTTCCCCAGGGGGATACGAGCAGTACTTC. Residues: CASSSPGGYEQYF.